This TCR beta chain was captured by sequencing in a study of cytomegalovirus exposure and HLA in healthy donors. This clone turned up a few times. Primers for the PCR totalled 60 Vbeta and 13 Jbeta. Assay: immunoSEQ multiplex PCR; the TCRdb copy retains only in-frame clones and omits some. Of 180,000 or so clones detected, around 86% appear once; the ten largest clones hold 6.5%. The V and J ends lost 5 bases and 4 bases respectively, with 20 bases between them. CDR1 is SGHAT and CDR2 is FQNNGV in the germline V gene. The CDR3 sequence is 16 residues long. The sample taken for sequencing was PBMCs. The V call is TRBV11-2, the J call TRBJ2-5, with a weak D call TRBD2 (6 bases). The sequence derives from a woman between 45 and 65 years old in good health and CMV-seropositive. The CDR3 reads CASSPRGKGGGETQYF. The DNA of the CDR3 is TGTGCCAGCAGCCCCCGGGGGAAGGGTGGGGGAGAGACCCAGTACTTC. The variable domain in full, completed from reference TRBV11-2 and TRBJ2-5, reads EAGVAQSPRYKIIEKRQSVAFWCNPISGHATLYWYQQILGQGPKLLIQFQNNGVVDDSQLPKDRFSAERLKGVDSTLKIQPAKLEDSAVYLCASSPRGKGGGETQYFGPGTRLLVL.